One and the same sample provided the 32 T cell receptor beta chains below, sequenced in a study of T cell responses to AZD1222 COVID-19 vaccine (dated by TCRdb to the early 2020s). The time point label, read with the paper, signifies: baseline before first vaccination. Preparation of the library involved the immunoSEQ multiplex PCR assay. TCRdb obtained this table from immuneACCESS and retained in-frame rearrangements with V and J assigned. These tables miss some clones; where compared with another copy, unresolved V genes account for less than half of the shortfall, and the remainder is unexplained. Present in this sample are 100,000 to 150,000 clones, around nine tenths of which were seen just once. The biggest ten clones account for roughly 6.3% of the sample. The sequencing here drew on peripheral blood, taken on day 0 of AZD1222 vaccination. The receptors were gathered from an adult in good health.

The chain has TRBV27 and TRBJ2-7; D uncertain. From germline, CDR1 is MNHEY and CDR2 SMNVEV (reference sequence). Trimming removed 3 bases at V and 5 bases at J, with 8 bases between. This CDR3 spans 12 amino acids. CDR3 region: CASSLKGNEQYF. The CDR3 DNA sequence: TGTGCCAGCAGTTTGAAAGGGAACGAGCAGTACTTC.

The rearrangement uses TRBV25-1 and TRBJ1-2, with D hard to call. V lost 3 bases and J lost 2, with 7 bases in between. CDR3 length equals 13 residues. CDR1 and CDR2 (germline): MGHDK, SYGVNS. This CDR3 reads CASSEPSNYGYTF. CDR3 DNA sequence: TGTGCCAGCAGTGAGCCCTCGAACTATGGCTACACCTTC.

This clone was found once. This chain connects TRBV30 to TRBJ2-7, with D unresolved. Trimming removed 0 bases from V and 2 bases from J, with 8 bases in between. Germline loops: CDR1 GTSNPN, CDR2 SVGIG (reference sequence). The CDR3 contains 13 residues. The CDR3 region has the DNA TGTGCCTGGAGTGTAAGGTCAGCCTACGAGCAGTACTTC. It translates to CAWSVRSAYEQYF.

V and J are TRBV27 and TRBJ2-5; TRBD2 might be the D (5 bases). This CDR3 spans 14 amino acids. Germline CDR1 is MNHEY and CDR2 is SMNVEV (reference sequence). The germline V and J ends were trimmed by 5 bases and 3 bases, with 13 bases remaining between them. The CDR3 protein is CASSPRGREETQYF. The CDR3 DNA follows: TGTGCCAGCAGTCCCCGGGGAAGAGAAGAGACCCAGTACTTC.

J is TRBJ2-7 and V is TRBV12-3 or TRBV12-4; D is ambiguous. The CDR3 is 10 residues long. V was clipped by 8 bases and J by 3 bases, with 5 bases between them. The CDR3 DNA follows: TGTGCCAGCGGCGGCTACGAGCAGTACTTC. Encoded protein: CASGGYEQYF.

CDR3 coding DNA: TGTGCCAGCAGCCCCCCCAGGGCACGGGAGACCCAGTACTTC. Protein sequence: CASSPPRARETQYF. The J gene is TRBJ2-5, the V gene TRBV28; TRBD1 is a possible D gene (5 bases). The V end lost 6 bases, the J end lost 5 bases, and 16 bases lay between the germline ends. This CDR3 is built from 14 residues. CDR1 and CDR2 (germline): MDHEN, SYDVKM.

V usage is TRBV2 and J usage is TRBJ1-2; D remains unclear. V dropped 6 bases and J dropped 3 bases, with 11 bases sitting between them. This CDR3 comprises 13 residues. Germline CDR1 SNHLY, CDR2 FYNNEI. The CDR3 protein is CASRAPTHYGYTF. The CDR3 coding sequence is TGTGCCAGCAGGGCCCCGACGCACTATGGCTACACCTTC.

This chain uses TRBV7-6 with TRBJ1-6, with 8 bases lining up with TRBD1. This CDR3 has 18 amino acids. Germline loops: CDR1 SGHVS, CDR2 FNYEAQ. V was pared by 2 bases and J by 4 bases, with 10 bases of the junction left unmatched. The chain's CDR3 is CASSLYQTRQGYNSPLHF. The CDR3 DNA reads TGTGCCAGCAGCTTATACCAAACCCGACAGGGGTATAATTCACCCCTCCACTTT.

Remarks on this clone: One junction end does not reproduce the germline sequence, and a read error may be involved. This rearrangement joins TRBV7-9 to TRBJ1-2; no definite D call. The CDR3 is made up of 12 amino acids. CDR1 and CDR2 from the germline V gene are SEHNR and FQNEAQ (reference sequence). This CDR3 reads CASSLLAGAFVF. CDR3 nucleotides: TGTGCCAGCAGCTTATTGGCAGGAGCCTTCGTATTC.

The V call is TRBV5-1, the J call TRBJ1-1, with D maybe TRBD1 (5 bases). Trimming cost V 0 bases and J 2 bases, with 11 bases left between them. This CDR3 contains 15 residues. Per germline, CDR1 SGHRS and CDR2 YFSETQ. The CDR3 protein is CASSLEGLINTEAFF. The CDR3 bases are TGCGCCAGCAGCTTGGAGGGGTTGATTAACACTGAAGCTTTCTTT.

The rearrangement links TRBV30 to TRBJ2-1; D is perhaps TRBD1 or TRBD2 (6 bases each). Germline V gene sequence: CDR1 GTSNPN, CDR2 SVGIG (reference sequence). The CDR3 sequence is 13 residues long. V was clipped by 5 bases and J by 5 bases, with 13 bases between them. In nucleotides, the CDR3 is TGTGCCTGGGAAGGGGGGCTCCACAATGAGCAGTTCTTC. Protein product: CAWEGGLHNEQFF.

The chain recombines TRBV19 with TRBJ1-1, with TRBD1 matching over 9 bases. J lost 8 bases, V lost 7 bases, and 8 bases had no gene match. CDR3 length equals 13 residues. Looked up from germline, CDR1 is LNHDA and CDR2 is SQIVND (reference sequence). The chain's CDR3 is CASIGTGPREAFF. CDR3 coding DNA: TGTGCCAGTATAGGGACAGGGCCCCGGGAAGCTTTCTTT.

The V call is TRBV30, the J call TRBJ1-4, with D uncertain. Between the trimmed V and J ends, which lost 2 bases and 3 bases, there was a span of 4 bases. CDR3 length: 12 amino acids. The V gene's germline CDR1 is GTSNPN and CDR2 SVGIG (reference sequence). The CDR3 nucleotides are TGTGCCTGGAGTCCGGCTAATGAAAAACTGTTTTTT. It translates to CAWSPANEKLFF.

This chain uses TRBV11-1 with TRBJ2-2; TRBD2 matches at 7 bases. Germline V gives CDR1 SGHAT, CDR2 FQDESV (reference sequence). The trim removed 5 bases at V and 5 bases at J, leaving 2 bases unmatched. CDR3 size: 13 residues. The CDR3 is CASSPRGTGELFF. DNA for the CDR3: TGTGCCAGCAGCCCGCGGGGGACCGGGGAGCTGTTTTTT. Full variable domain (rest looked up from reference TRBV11-1 and TRBJ2-2): EAEVAQSPRYKITEKSQAVAFWCDPISGHATLYWYRQILGQGPELLVQFQDESVVDDSQLPKDRFSAERLKGVDSTLKIQPAELGDSAMYLCASSPRGTGELFFGEGSRLTVL.

CDR3 in amino acids: CASSFRGPEHSPLHF. As DNA, the CDR3 is TGTGCCAGCAGTTTTAGGGGCCCAGAACATTCACCCCTCCACTTT. The chain recombines TRBV27 with TRBJ1-6; D possibly corresponds to TRBD1 (5 bases). V was trimmed by 3 bases and J by 8 bases, leaving 14 bases between them. Germline V gene sequence: CDR1 MNHEY, CDR2 SMNVEV (reference sequence). The CDR3 has 15 residues.

The V gene is TRBV11-2, the J gene TRBJ2-1; D call uncertain. The germline V gene has CDR1 SGHAT and CDR2 FQNNGV. Deletions cut 6 bases from V and 4 bases from J, with 22 bases between. The CDR3 totals 17 residues. For the CDR3, the DNA is TGTGCCAGCAGTCTCCATACCCTACACCCCATTTACAATGAGCAGTTCTTC. Translated: CASSLHTLHPIYNEQFF. Together with reference TRBV11-2 and TRBJ2-1, the CDR3 gives the full variable domain: EAGVAQSPRYKIIEKRQSVAFWCNPISGHATLYWYQQILGQGPKLLIQFQNNGVVDDSQLPKDRFSAERLKGVDSTLKIQPAKLEDSAVYLCASSLHTLHPIYNEQFFGPGTRLTVL.

V is TRBV4-1 and J is TRBJ1-2, with D tentatively TRBD1 (5 bases). The V gene's germline CDR1 is MGHRA and CDR2 YSYEKL. Trimming removed 1 base at V and 0 bases at J, with 9 bases between. CDR3 length equals 15 residues. This chain's CDR3 is CASSQGTGSNYGYTF. CDR3 nucleotides: TGCGCCAGCAGCCAAGGCACAGGATCTAACTATGGCTACACCTTC.

The V gene is TRBV5-4, the J gene TRBJ2-7; the match to TRBD1 covers 7 bases. Germline CDR1 and CDR2: SGHNT and YYREEE (reference sequence). J lost 6 bases, V lost 4 bases, and 7 bases had no gene match. This CDR3 has 13 amino acids. The CDR3 reads CASSQTGPGEQYF. CDR3 nucleotide sequence: TGTGCCAGCAGCCAGACAGGGCCAGGCGAGCAGTACTTC. The full variable domain, completed using reference TRBV5-4 and TRBJ2-7, is ETGVTQSPTHLIKTRGQQVTLRCSSQSGHNTVSWYQQALGQGPQFIFQYYREEENGRGNFPPRFSGLQFPNYSSELNVNALELDDSALYLCASSQTGPGEQYFGPGTRLTVT.

The count of this clone is one. The genes are TRBV3-1 (or the pseudogene TRBV3-2) and TRBJ2-3; D may correspond to TRBD1 or TRBD2 (6 bases each). The germline CDR1 and CDR2 sequences are LGHDT and YNNKEL (reference sequence). Trimming removed 3 bases from V and 12 bases from J, with 19 bases in between. The CDR3 is 14 amino acids. CDR3 protein: CASSQLLGGSTQYF. CDR3 coding DNA: TGTGCCAGCAGCCAGCTGCTAGGGGGGAGTACACAGTATTTT.

The rearrangement uses TRBV5-1 and TRBJ2-7; 7 nucleotides align to TRBD1. Germline V gives CDR1 SGHRS, CDR2 YFSETQ. V lost 4 bases to trimming and J lost 2 bases; unmatched junction nucleotides: 9. The CDR3 is 15 residues long. The CDR3 nucleotides read TGCGCCAGCAGCGGTGACAGGGACACCACCTACGAGCAGTACTTC. Translating gives CASSGDRDTTYEQYF.

The chain combines TRBV7-3 with TRBJ2-2; D possibly corresponds to TRBD2 (5 bases). In germline, CDR1 is SGHTA, CDR2 FQGTGA. Trimming removed 5 bases from V and 6 bases from J, with 10 bases in between. This CDR3 comprises 13 residues. The CDR3 DNA is TGTGCCAGCAGCCGGCCCGGGGCCGGGGAGCTGTTTTTT. It codes for CASSRPGAGELFF.

This clone was detected only once. This sequence joins TRBV19 and TRBJ2-4; tentatively, D is TRBD1 or TRBD2 (5 bases each). The V end was cut by 10 bases, the J end by 0 bases, with 16 bases between. CDR3 size: 15 residues. Looked up from germline, CDR1 is LNHDA and CDR2 is SQIVND (reference sequence). CDR3 nucleotide sequence: TGTGCCACCCGGGACCAAACACTAGCCAAAAACATTCAGTACTTC. This codes for CATRDQTLAKNIQYF. The full variable domain, completed using reference TRBV19 and TRBJ2-4, is DGGITQSPKYLFRKEGQNVTLSCEQNLNHDAMYWYRQDPGQGLRLIYYSQIVNDFQKGDIAEGYSVSREKKESFPLTVTSAQKNPTAFYLCATRDQTLAKNIQYFGAGTRLSVL.

This clone was observed a single time. The rearrangement joins TRBV2 to TRBJ2-1; weak D call: TRBD1 (6 bases). Per germline, CDR1 SNHLY and CDR2 FYNNEI. The V end lost 10 bases, the J end lost 7 bases, and 17 bases lay between the germline ends. The CDR3 totals 13 residues. The DNA for the CDR3 is TGTGCCACCAAGGGGGACGCCCCAAATGAGCAGTTCTTC. This gives the protein CATKGDAPNEQFF. Using reference TRBV2 and TRBJ2-1 for the parts outside the CDR3, the full variable domain is EPEVTQTPSHQVTQMGQEVILRCVPISNHLYFYWYRQILGQKVEFLVSFYNNEISEKSEIFDDQFSVERPDGSNFTLKIRSTKLEDSAMYFCATKGDAPNEQFFGPGTRLTVL.

The chain links TRBV18 to TRBJ2-7; TRBD2 is a possible D gene (5 bases). The ends were cut back, 8 bases at V and 7 bases at J, with 18 bases in the middle. Germline V gene lookup returns CDR1 KGHSH and CDR2 LQKENI. CDR3 size: 13 residues. CDR3 DNA: TGTGCCAGCCTCCAAGGACTGCAGGAGGAGCAGTACTTC. Translating gives CASLQGLQEEQYF.

This chain links TRBV5-4 with TRBJ1-1; 8 bases match TRBD1. The V gene's germline CDR1 is SGHNT and CDR2 YYREEE (reference sequence). CDR3 size: 13 residues. Trimming cost V 4 bases and J 5 bases; bases outside gene matches: 4. The CDR3 sequence is CASSVQGATEAFF. The CDR3 region has the DNA TGTGCCAGCAGCGTCCAGGGGGCTACTGAAGCTTTCTTT.

This clone was detected only a few times. The V gene is TRBV7-2, the J gene TRBJ1-1, with D tentatively TRBD1 (6 bases). V lost 2 bases to trimming and J lost 7 bases, with 11 bases between them. The CDR3 extends over 13 amino acids. Germline assignment: CDR1 SGHTA and CDR2 FQGNSA. The CDR3 protein is CASSLPNRDEAFF. CDR3 coding DNA: TGTGCCAGCAGCTTACCAAACAGGGATGAAGCTTTCTTT. Full variable domain (missing parts from reference TRBV7-2 and TRBJ1-1): GAGVSQSPSNKVTEKGKDVELRCDPISGHTALYWYRQSLGQGLEFLIYFQGNSAPDKSGLPSDRFSAERTGGSVSTLTIQRTQQEDSAVYLCASSLPNRDEAFFGQGTRLTVV.

The genes are TRBV27 and TRBJ1-4; D remains unclear. The CDR3 runs to 13 residues. From germline, CDR1 is MNHEY and CDR2 SMNVEV (reference sequence). The V and J ends lost 6 bases and 8 bases respectively, with 13 bases between them. The CDR3 here is CASSFQVGEKLFF. In DNA, the CDR3 is TGTGCCAGCAGCTTTCAGGTGGGGGAAAAACTGTTTTTT.

The genes are TRBV7-6 and TRBJ2-1; the match to TRBD1 covers 8 bases. This CDR3 contains 16 residues. Trimming took 0 bases from V and 4 from J; bases not matched to a gene: 5. Germline loops: CDR1 SGHVS, CDR2 FNYEAQ. The CDR3 bases are TGTGCCAGCAGCTTAGCGCAGGGGGCGGGGTACAATGAGCAGTTCTTC. Its protein product is CASSLAQGAGYNEQFF.

The chain employs TRBV7-9 and TRBJ2-3, with D tentatively TRBD2 (7 bases). V lost 1 base and J 2 bases, leaving 10 bases between the germline ends. Germline CDR1 is SEHNR and CDR2 is FQNEAQ (reference sequence). The CDR3 covers 15 residues. The CDR3 region has the DNA TGTGCCAGCAGCTTAGGGGGGGGCCTCACAGATACGCAGTATTTT. It codes for CASSLGGGLTDTQYF.

The V gene is TRBV27, the J gene TRBJ1-2; 7 bases agree with TRBD1. The V and J ends lost 3 bases and 6 bases, in that order; junction bases with no gene match: 4. The CDR3 has 13 residues. Germline CDR1 and CDR2: MNHEY and SMNVEV (reference sequence). CDR3 sequence (DNA): TGTGCCAGCAGTTTCCCGACAGGGCATGGCTACACCTTC. Its translation: CASSFPTGHGYTF.

This clone has only one observation. J is TRBJ2-1 and V is TRBV13; perhaps TRBD1 as D (5 bases). The CDR3 runs 12 residues. Per the germline V gene, CDR1 is PRHDT and CDR2 is FYEKMQ (reference sequence). V was pared by 5 bases and J by 9 bases, with 11 bases between. The CDR3 reads CASSPNRIEQFF. The CDR3, as DNA: TGTGCCAGCAGCCCGAACAGGATTGAGCAGTTCTTC.

The rearrangement links TRBV19 to TRBJ2-1, with 10 bases identical to TRBD2. V trimming: 3 bases; J trimming: 8 bases; junction bases outside the gene matches: 10. Germline V lookup: CDR1 LNHDA, CDR2 SQIVND (reference sequence). This CDR3 is 16 amino acids long. CDR3 DNA sequence: TGTGCCAGTAGTATCTCCGCGGGACTAGCGCCTGATGAGCAGTTCTTC. It encodes CASSISAGLAPDEQFF.